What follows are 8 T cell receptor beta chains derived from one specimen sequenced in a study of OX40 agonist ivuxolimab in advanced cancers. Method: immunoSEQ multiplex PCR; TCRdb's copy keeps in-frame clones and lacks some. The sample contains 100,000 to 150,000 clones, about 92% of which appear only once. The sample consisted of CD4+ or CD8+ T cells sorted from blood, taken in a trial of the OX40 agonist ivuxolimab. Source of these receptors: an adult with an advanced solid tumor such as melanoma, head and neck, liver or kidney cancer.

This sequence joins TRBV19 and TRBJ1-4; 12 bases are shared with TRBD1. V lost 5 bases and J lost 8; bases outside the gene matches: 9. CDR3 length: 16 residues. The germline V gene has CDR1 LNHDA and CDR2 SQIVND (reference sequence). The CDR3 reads CASSPAGTGGMEKLFF. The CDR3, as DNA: TGTGCCAGTAGTCCAGCAGGGACAGGGGGCATGGAAAAACTGTTTTTT.

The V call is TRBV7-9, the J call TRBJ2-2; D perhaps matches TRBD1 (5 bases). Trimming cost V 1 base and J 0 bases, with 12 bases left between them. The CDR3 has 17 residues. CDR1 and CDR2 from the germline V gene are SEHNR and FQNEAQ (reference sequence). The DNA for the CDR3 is TGTGCCAGCAGCTTAGAAAGGGGTTGGACGAACACCGGGGAGCTGTTTTTT. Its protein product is CASSLERGWTNTGELFF.

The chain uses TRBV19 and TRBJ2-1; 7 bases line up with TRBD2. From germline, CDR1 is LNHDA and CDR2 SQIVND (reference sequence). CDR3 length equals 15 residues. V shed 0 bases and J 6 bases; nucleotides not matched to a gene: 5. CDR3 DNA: TGTGCCAGTAGTATAGAACGAGCGGGAAGCAATGAGCAGTTCTTC. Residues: CASSIERAGSNEQFF.

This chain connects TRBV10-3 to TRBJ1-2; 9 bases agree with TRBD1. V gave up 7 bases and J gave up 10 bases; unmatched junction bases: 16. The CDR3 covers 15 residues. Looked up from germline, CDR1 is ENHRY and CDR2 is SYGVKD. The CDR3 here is CAITPGSGTGNLYTF. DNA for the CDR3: TGTGCCATCACTCCGGGTTCCGGGACAGGGAATCTCTACACCTTC.

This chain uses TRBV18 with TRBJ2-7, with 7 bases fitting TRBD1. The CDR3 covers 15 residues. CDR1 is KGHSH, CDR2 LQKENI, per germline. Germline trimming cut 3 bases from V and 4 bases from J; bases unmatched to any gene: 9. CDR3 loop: CASSPKGQLAYEQYF. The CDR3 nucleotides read TGTGCCAGCTCACCGAAGGGACAGCTTGCTTACGAGCAGTACTTC.

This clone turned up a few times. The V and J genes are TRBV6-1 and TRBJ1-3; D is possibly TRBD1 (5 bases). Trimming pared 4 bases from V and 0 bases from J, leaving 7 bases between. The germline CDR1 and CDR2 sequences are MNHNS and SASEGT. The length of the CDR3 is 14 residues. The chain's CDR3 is CASSVGDSGNTIYF. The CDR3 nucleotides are TGTGCCAGCAGTGTAGGGGACTCTGGAAACACCATATATTTT.

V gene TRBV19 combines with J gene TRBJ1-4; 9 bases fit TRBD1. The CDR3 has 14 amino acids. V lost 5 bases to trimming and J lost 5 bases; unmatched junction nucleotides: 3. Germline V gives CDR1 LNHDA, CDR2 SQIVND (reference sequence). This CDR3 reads CASSSGQGNEKLFF. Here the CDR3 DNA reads TGTGCCAGTAGTTCGGGACAGGGAAATGAAAAACTGTTTTTT.

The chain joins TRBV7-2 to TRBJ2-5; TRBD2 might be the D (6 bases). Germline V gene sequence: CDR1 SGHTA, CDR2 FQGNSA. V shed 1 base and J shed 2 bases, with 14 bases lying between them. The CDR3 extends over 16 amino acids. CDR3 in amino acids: CASSLGGTGGQETQYF. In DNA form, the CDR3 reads TGTGCCAGCAGCTTAGGGGGGACTGGCGGACAAGAGACCCAGTACTTC.